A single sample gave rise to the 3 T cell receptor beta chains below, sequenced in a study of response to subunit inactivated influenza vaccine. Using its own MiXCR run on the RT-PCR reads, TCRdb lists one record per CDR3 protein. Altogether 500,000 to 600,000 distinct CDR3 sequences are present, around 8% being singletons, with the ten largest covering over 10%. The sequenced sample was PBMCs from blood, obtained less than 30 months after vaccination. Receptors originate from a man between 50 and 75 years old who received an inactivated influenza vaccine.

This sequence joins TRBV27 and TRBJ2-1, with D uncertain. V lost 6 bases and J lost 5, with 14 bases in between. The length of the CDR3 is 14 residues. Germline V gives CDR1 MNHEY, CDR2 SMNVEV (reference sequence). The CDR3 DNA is TGTGCCAGCAGCCCCCAACGGCCGAACAATGAGCAGTTCTTC. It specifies CASSPQRPNNEQFF.

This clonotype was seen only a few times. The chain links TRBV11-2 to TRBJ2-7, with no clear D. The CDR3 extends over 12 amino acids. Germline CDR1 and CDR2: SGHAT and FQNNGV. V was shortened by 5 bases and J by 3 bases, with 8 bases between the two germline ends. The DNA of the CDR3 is TGTGCCAGCAGCGGTCGACGCTACGAGCAGTACTTC. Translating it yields CASSGRRYEQYF.

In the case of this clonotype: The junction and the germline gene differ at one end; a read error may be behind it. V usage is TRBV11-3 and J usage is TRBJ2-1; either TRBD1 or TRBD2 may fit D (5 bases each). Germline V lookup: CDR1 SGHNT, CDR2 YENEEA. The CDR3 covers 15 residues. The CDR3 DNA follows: TGTGCCGGCAGCTCACGGGACCATTACTCGAATGAGCAGTTCTTC. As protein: CAGSSRDHYSNEQFF.